The present entry profiles one T cell receptor beta chain with its context. Antigen unknown. The data stem from a study of shared clonotypes between healthy human individuals. The study, taken as a whole, reports: It was anticipated that sequencing depth would influence how many clonotypes donors shared. Incompleteness in sorted-subset sequencing, despite large depth, was shown by rarefaction. Among non-shared clonotypes, generation probabilities were lower than among those shared by all four donors.

V lost 9 bases and J 0 bases, leaving 15 bases between the germline ends. The CDR3 totals 14 residues. The germline V gene encodes CDR1 ENHRY and CDR2 SYGVKD. An assay was performed, and its level was deep. The protocol was immunoSEQ multiplex PCR, while the TCRdb copy is restricted to in-frame clones and leaves out a portion. The table lists hundreds of thousands of clones, approximately 97% of them singletons. The naive CD8 subset, CD45RO-negative cells positively selected for CCR7, excluded terminally differentiated effector memory CD45RA+ cells. Sample: naive CD8+ T cells sorted from blood. This clonotype was obtained from a man in his thirties or forties in good health. The rearrangement uses TRBV10-3 and TRBJ2-7; D remains unclear. The CDR3 here is CAILDSSSSYEQYF. The CDR3 region has the DNA TGTGCCATTCTGGATAGTTCGAGCTCCTACGAGCAGTACTTC.